Listed below are T cell receptor beta chains from one sample, sequenced in a study of cytomegalovirus exposure and HLA in healthy donors. Sequenced by immunoSEQ multiplex PCR; TCRdb stores in-frame clones only, minus some. The sample consists of approximately 120,000 clones, roughly 87% of them appearing once. The specimen sequenced was PBMCs. The receptors originated from a woman under 30 in good health and CMV-seronegative. Each CDR3 is given with its conserved first and last residue. Fields, in order: V gene, CDR3 protein.

v_call: TRBV18
cdr3_aa: CASSQTGTGYTF

v_call: TRBV7-9
cdr3_aa: CASSLVSGIDTQYF

v_call: TRBV15
cdr3_aa: CATSRESGRSSYEQYF

v_call: TRBV10-3
cdr3_aa: CAISDDRDGNTIYF

v_call: TRBV27
cdr3_aa: CASSSISLSPYGYTF

v_call: TRBV6-5
cdr3_aa: CASSLDREWYQPQHF

v_call: TRBV27
cdr3_aa: CASSLSPGLQETQYF

v_call: TRBV2
cdr3_aa: CASKRGASTDTQYF

v_call: TRBV25-1
cdr3_aa: CASSVEVNTEAFF

v_call: TRBV7-9
cdr3_aa: CASSLTSLMGGLYGYTF

v_call: TRBV11-3
cdr3_aa: CASSQNSAGSLRDTQYF

v_call: TRBV6-5
cdr3_aa: CASSPSGTGNYEQYF

v_call: TRBV28
cdr3_aa: CASSRTSGSYEQYF

v_call: TRBV5-1
cdr3_aa: CASSLESGGGNTQYF